These 6 T cell receptor beta chains originate from one sample sequenced in a study of cytomegalovirus exposure and HLA in healthy donors. PCR used 60 Vbeta primers and 13 Jbeta primers. Only in-frame clones appear in the TCRdb table, and some are missing; sequencing was by immunoSEQ multiplex PCR. The sample holds around 210,000 clones, approximately 85% seen once. Specimen: PBMCs. The receptors were sampled from a girl aged 2 to 10 in good health and CMV-seronegative.

This chain uses TRBV4-1 with TRBJ2-1; 10 bases line up with TRBD2. V shed 4 bases, J shed 4 bases, and the junction held 1 base outside the gene matches. The CDR3 is 14 amino acids. CDR1 and CDR2 from the germline V gene are MGHRA and YSYEKL. The CDR3 DNA follows: TGCGCCAGCAGCCGACTAGCGGGTTACAATGAGCAGTTCTTC. This translates into CASSRLAGYNEQFF.

This chain connects TRBV4-2 to TRBJ2-3; 13 nucleotides line up with TRBD2. Germline lookup yields CDR1 LGHNA and CDR2 YNFKEQ. The CDR3 covers 15 residues. Trimming took 11 bases from V and 1 from J; bases not matched to a gene: 6. The CDR3 coding sequence is TGTGCCTTCGGGACTAGCGGGACCGGCACAGATACGCAGTATTTT. This translates into CAFGTSGTGTDTQYF.

This clone is a singleton in its sample. This chain uses TRBV30 with TRBJ1-2; D might be TRBD1 (6 bases). The CDR3 contains 15 residues. Per germline, CDR1 GTSNPN and CDR2 SVGIG (reference sequence). With 1 base removed from V and 6 bases from J, the gap between germline ends came to 18 bases. In nucleotides, the CDR3 is TGTGCCTGGAGTGCACGAATTTTGGGGGCCGATGGCTACACCTTC. Protein product: CAWSARILGADGYTF.

Turning to this clone: The junction departs from germline at one end; a sequencing error may be responsible. The V call is TRBV7-9, the J call TRBJ2-7, with D maybe TRBD2 (5 bases). This CDR3 spans 16 amino acids. From germline, CDR1 is SEHNR and CDR2 FQNEAQ (reference sequence). The CDR3 sequence: CSSSLAELPSGYEQYF. The CDR3 DNA reads TGTTCCAGCAGCTTAGCCGAGCTACCCAGCGGCTACGAGCAGTACTTC. The complete variable domain, with remaining parts taken from reference TRBV7-9 and TRBJ2-7, reads DTGVSQNPRHKITKRGQNVTFRCDPISEHNRLYWYRQTLGQGPEFLTYFQNEAQLEKSRLLSDRFSAERPKGSFSTLEIQRTEQGDSAMYLCSSSLAELPSGYEQYFGPGTRLTVT.

In this sample, this clone turned up once. The rearrangement joins TRBV19 to TRBJ1-5; possible D gene TRBD1, 6 bases. CDR1 is LNHDA, CDR2 SQIVND, per germline (reference sequence). The CDR3 totals 16 residues. V was trimmed by 3 bases and J by 4 bases, leaving 16 bases between them. CDR3 sequence reads: CASSMESQGLNQPQHF. CDR3 coding DNA: TGTGCCAGTAGTATGGAATCACAGGGTTTAAATCAGCCCCAGCATTTT.

J is TRBJ1-1 and V is TRBV9; 8 bases line up with TRBD1. The germline V gene encodes CDR1 SGDLS and CDR2 YYNGEE. Germline trimming cut 6 bases from V and 0 bases from J; bases unmatched to any gene: 7. The CDR3 spans 15 residues. This chain's CDR3 is CASTISGGMNTEAFF. The CDR3, as DNA: TGTGCCAGCACCATATCAGGGGGCATGAACACTGAAGCTTTCTTT.